Sequencing of this TCR beta chain was carried out in a study of CD8+ T cells in alopecia areata. Turning to the study itself: Administration of oral tofacitinib to treated patients was at 5 to 10 mg twice daily.

This clone was recorded a few times. Following RNA extraction, reverse transcription yielded cDNA that acted as the sequencing template. Assay: immunoSEQ multiplex PCR; the TCRdb copy retains only in-frame clones and omits some. Of around 140,000 clones listed, roughly half are singletons. Germline values: CDR1 SQVTM, CDR2 ANQGSEA. The V and J ends lost 3 bases and 5 bases respectively, with 10 bases between them. The CDR3 loop spans 12 amino acids. This receptor was obtained from a human donor with alopecia areata. The rearrangement uses TRBV29-1 and TRBJ1-1; maybe TRBD1 (5 bases). This sample comprised CD4+ T cells sorted from blood, obtained at week 0. The CDR3 DNA sequence: TGCAGCGTTGAGAGGGGAGGGACTGAAGCTTTCTTT. It specifies CSVERGGTEAFF.